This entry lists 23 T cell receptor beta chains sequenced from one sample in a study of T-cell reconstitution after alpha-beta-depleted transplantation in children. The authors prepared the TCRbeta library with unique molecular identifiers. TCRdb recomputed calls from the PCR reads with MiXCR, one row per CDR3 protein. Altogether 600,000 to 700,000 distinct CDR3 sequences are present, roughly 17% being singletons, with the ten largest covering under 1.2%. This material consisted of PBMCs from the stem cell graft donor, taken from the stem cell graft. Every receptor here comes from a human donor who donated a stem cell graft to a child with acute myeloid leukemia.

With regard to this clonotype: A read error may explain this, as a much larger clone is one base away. The CDR3 bases are TGCTGTGCTAGCGGGCATCTGGGCCCTCTCGAGCAGTACTTC. Translation gives CCASGHLGPLEQYF. This chain joins TRBV20-1 and TRBJ2-7, with 8 positions matching TRBD2. The CDR3 is made up of 14 amino acids. Germline CDR1 reads DFQATT; CDR2 reads SNEGSKA (reference sequence).

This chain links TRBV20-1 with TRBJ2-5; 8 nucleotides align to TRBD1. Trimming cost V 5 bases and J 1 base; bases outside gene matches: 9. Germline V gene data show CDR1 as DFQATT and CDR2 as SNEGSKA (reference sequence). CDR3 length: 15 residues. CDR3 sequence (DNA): TGCAGTGCTGATCTGACAGGGGACTCCCAAGAGACCCAGTACTTC. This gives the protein CSADLTGDSQETQYF.

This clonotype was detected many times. In DNA form, the CDR3 reads TGTGCCAGCAGCGACAGGGTGAGTCAGCCCCAGCATTTT. This codes for CASSDRVSQPQHF. The chain is built from TRBV5-5 and TRBJ1-5; 7 nucleotides agree with TRBD1. Germline V gives CDR1 SGHKS, CDR2 YYEKEE (reference sequence). The CDR3 loop spans 13 amino acids. Trimming cost V 4 bases and J 6 bases; bases outside gene matches: 4. The full variable domain, its missing parts supplied by reference TRBV5-5 and TRBJ1-5, is DAGVTQSPTHLIKTRGQQVTLRCSPISGHKSVSWYQQVLGQGPQFIFQYYEKEERGRGNFPDRFSARQFPNYSSELNVNALLLGDSALYLCASSDRVSQPQHFGDGTRLSIL.

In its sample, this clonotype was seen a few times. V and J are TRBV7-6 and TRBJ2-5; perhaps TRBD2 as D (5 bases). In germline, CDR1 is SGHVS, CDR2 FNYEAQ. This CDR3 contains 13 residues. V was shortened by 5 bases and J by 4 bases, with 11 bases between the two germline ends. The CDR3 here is CASSANGGETQYF. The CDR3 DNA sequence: TGTGCCAGCAGCGCTAACGGAGGAGAGACCCAGTACTTC.

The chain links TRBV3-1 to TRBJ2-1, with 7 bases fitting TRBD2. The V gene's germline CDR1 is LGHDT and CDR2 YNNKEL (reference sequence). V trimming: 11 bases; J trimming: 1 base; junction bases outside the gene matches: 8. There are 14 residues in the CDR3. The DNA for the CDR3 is TGTGCCTTCTCCCAGCGGGGATCCTACAATGAGCAGTTCTTC. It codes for CAFSQRGSYNEQFF.

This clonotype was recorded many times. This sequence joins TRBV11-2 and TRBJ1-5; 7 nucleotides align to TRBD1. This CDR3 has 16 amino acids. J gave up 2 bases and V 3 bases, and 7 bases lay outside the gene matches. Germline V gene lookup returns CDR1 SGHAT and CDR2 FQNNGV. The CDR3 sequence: CASSLGQRIGNQPQHF. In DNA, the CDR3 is TGTGCCAGCAGCTTGGGACAGCGGATCGGCAATCAGCCCCAGCATTTT.

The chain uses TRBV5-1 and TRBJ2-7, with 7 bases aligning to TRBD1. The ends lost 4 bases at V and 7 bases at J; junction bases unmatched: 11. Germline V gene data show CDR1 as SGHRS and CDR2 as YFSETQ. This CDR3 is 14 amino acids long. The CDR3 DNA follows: TGCGCCAGCAGCGAAGCACAGGGGTCTCGGGAGCAGTACGTC. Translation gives CASSEAQGSREQYV.

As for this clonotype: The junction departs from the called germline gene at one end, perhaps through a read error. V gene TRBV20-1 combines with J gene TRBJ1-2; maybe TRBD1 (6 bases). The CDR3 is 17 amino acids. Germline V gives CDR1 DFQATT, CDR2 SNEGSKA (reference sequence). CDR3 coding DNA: TGCTGTGCTCCCTCTCCCGGGGGGGCAGGAACTAACTATGGCTACACCTTC. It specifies CCAPSPGGAGTNYGYTF.

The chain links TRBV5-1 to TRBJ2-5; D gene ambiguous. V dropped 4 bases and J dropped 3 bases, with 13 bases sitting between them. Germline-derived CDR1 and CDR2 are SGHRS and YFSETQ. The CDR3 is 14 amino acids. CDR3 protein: CASSRPGRKETQYF. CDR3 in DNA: TGCGCCAGCAGCCGACCGGGTCGTAAAGAGACCCAGTACTTC.

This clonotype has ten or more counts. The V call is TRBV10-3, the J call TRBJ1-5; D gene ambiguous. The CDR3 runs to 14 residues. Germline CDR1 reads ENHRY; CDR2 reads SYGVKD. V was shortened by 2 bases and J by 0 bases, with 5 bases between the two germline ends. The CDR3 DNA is TGTGCCATCAGTGAGCTCTATAGCAATCAGCCCCAGCATTTT. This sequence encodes CAISELYSNQPQHF.

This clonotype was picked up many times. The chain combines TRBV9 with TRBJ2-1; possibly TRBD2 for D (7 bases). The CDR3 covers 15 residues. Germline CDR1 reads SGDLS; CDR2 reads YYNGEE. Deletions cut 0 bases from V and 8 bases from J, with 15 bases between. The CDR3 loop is CASSVGRGGADEQFF. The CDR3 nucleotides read TGTGCCAGCAGCGTAGGAAGGGGGGGGGCAGATGAGCAGTTCTTC.

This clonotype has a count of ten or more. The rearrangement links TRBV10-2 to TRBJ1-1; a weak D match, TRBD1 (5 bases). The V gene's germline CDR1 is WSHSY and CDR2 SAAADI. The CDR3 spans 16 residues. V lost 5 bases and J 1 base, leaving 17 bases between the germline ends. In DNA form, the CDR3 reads TGCGCCAGCAGTATTGGGGGAGGGCGGAGGAACACTGAAGCTTTCTTT. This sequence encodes CASSIGGGRRNTEAFF.

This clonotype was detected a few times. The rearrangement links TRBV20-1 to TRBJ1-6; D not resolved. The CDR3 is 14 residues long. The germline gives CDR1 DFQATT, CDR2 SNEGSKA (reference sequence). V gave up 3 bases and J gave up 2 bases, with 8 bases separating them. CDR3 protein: CSARVGPYNSPLHF. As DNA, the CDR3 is TGCAGTGCTAGGGTCGGGCCCTATAATTCACCCCTCCACTTT.

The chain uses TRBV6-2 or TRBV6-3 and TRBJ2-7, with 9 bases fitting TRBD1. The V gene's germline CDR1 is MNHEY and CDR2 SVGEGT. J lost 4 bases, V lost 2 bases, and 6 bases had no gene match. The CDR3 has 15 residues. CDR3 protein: CASSYRTGGRYEQYV. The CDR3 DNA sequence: TGTGCCAGCAGTTACCGCACAGGGGGCAGATACGAGCAGTACGTC.

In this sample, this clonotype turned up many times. CDR3 loop: CSAKRGFEYGYTF. CDR3 DNA: TGCAGTGCTAAGAGGGGATTCGAGTATGGCTACACCTTC. The chain uses TRBV20-1 and TRBJ1-2, with D perhaps matching TRBD1 (5 bases). The CDR3 consists of 13 residues. Germline lookup yields CDR1 DFQATT and CDR2 SNEGSKA (reference sequence). Trimming took off 4 bases at V and 5 bases at J, with 14 bases between the two ends.

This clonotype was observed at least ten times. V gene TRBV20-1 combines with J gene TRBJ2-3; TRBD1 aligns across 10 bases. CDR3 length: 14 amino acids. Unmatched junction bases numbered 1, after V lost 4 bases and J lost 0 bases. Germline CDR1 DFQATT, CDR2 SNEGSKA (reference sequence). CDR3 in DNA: TGCAGTGCTACGGACAGGGGGAGCACAGATACGCAGTATTTT. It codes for CSATDRGSTDTQYF.

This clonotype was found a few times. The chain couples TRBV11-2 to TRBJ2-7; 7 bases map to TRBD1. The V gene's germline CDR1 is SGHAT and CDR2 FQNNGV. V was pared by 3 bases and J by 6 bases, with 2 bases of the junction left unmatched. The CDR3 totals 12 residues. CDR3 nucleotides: TGTGCCAGCAGCTTGGGACAGTTCGAGCAGTACGTC. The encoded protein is CASSLGQFEQYV.

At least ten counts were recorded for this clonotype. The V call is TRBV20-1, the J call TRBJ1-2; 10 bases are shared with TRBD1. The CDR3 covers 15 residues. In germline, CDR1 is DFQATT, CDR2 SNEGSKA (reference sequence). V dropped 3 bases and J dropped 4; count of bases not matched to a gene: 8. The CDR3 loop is CSASDPGQGSYGYTF. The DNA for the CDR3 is TGCAGTGCTAGCGATCCGGGACAGGGGAGCTATGGCTACACCTTC.

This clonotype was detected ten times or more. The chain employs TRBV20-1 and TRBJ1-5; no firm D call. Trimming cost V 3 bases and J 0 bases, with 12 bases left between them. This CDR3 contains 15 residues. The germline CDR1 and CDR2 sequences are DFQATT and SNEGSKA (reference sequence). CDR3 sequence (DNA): TGCAGTGCTAGTGGACGGTCTTATAGCAATCAGCCCCAGCATTTT. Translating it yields CSASGRSYSNQPQHF.

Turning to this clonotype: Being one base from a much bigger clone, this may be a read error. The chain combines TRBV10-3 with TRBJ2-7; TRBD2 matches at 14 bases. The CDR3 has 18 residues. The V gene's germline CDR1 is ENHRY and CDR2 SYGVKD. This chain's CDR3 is CPISAGTSGGLQPYEQYF. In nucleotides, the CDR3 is TGTCCCATCAGCGCCGGGACTAGCGGGGGCCTCCAGCCCTACGAGCAGTACTTC.

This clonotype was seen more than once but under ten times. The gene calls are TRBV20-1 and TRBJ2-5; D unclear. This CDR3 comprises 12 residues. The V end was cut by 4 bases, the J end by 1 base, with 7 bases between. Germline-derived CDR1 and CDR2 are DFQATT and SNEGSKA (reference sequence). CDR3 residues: CSATYSQETQYF. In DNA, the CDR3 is TGCAGTGCTACGTACTCCCAAGAGACCCAGTACTTC.

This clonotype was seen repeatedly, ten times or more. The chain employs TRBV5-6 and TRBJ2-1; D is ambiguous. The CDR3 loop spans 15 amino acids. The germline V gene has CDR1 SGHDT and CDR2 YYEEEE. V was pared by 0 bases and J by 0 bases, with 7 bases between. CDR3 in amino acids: CASSLVFSSYNEQFF. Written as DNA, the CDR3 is TGTGCCAGCAGCTTGGTATTTAGCTCCTACAATGAGCAGTTCTTC.

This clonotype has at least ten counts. In DNA, the CDR3 is TGCGCCAGCAGCTTGGATTTCGGGCCGAACACTGAAGCTTTCTTT. As protein: CASSLDFGPNTEAFF. V gene TRBV5-1 combines with J gene TRBJ1-1; D is ambiguous. V was pared by 0 bases and J by 1 base, with 10 bases between. The germline V gene encodes CDR1 SGHRS and CDR2 YFSETQ. The length of the CDR3 is 15 residues.